One and the same sample provided the 2 T cell receptor beta chains below, sequenced in a study of cytomegalovirus exposure and HLA in healthy donors. Researchers ran the PCR with 60 Vbeta and 13 Jbeta primers. Produced via immunoSEQ multiplex PCR; TCRdb's table is partial and in-frame only. The table shows fewer than 150,000 clones, with about 72% occurring only once. Sequenced: PBMCs. The source is a man between 50 and 59 years old in good health and CMV-seropositive.

This chain joins TRBV19 and TRBJ2-1; 9 bases line up with TRBD2. Germline V gene lookup returns CDR1 LNHDA and CDR2 SQIVND (reference sequence). Trimming took 5 bases from V and 4 from J; bases not matched to a gene: 6. The CDR3 runs to 15 residues. This CDR3 reads CASSYSGGSYNEQFF. CDR3 nucleotides: TGTGCCAGTAGTTATAGCGGGGGCTCATACAATGAGCAGTTCTTC.

This clone appeared a few times. The rearrangement links TRBV5-1 to TRBJ2-3; 9 bases line up with TRBD1. Germline V gives CDR1 SGHRS, CDR2 YFSETQ. This CDR3 spans 17 amino acids. The V segment lost 0 bases and the J segment 5 bases; nucleotides outside the gene matches: 10. The CDR3 DNA sequence: TGCGCCAGCAGCTTGGAACCTACAGGGGGCGGGGGAGATACGCAGTATTTT. Translated: CASSLEPTGGGGDTQYF. Looking up the rest from reference TRBV5-1 and TRBJ2-3 gives the full variable domain: KAGVTQTPRYLIKTRGQQVTLSCSPISGHRSVSWYQQTPGQGLQFLFEYFSETQRNKGNFPGRFSGRQFSNSRSEMNVSTLELGDSALYLCASSLEPTGGGGDTQYFGPGTRLTVL.